A single TCR beta chain is shown here with its context. Its antigen is not known. This sample is drawn from a study of chemoradiotherapy in HPV16-positive cancers. Repeated repertoire sampling spanned the course of chemoradiotherapy. The repertoire was sequenced with immunoSEQ multiplex PCR; TCRdb's copy has only in-frame clones and lacks some. The sample has fewer than 15,000 clones, about 86% seen once. Study-level points and caveats: Functional assays defining HPV-specific T cells used only a couple of HPV16-positive patients. Candidate HPV-specific clones and E7-related TCR motifs grew in tumor during treatment.

The CDR3 is made up of 14 amino acids. The V end lost 7 bases, the J end lost 6 bases, and 20 bases lay between the germline ends. Germline V lookup: CDR1 SQVTM, CDR2 ANQGSEA. The sample here was blood, taken from a patient who underwent chemoradiotherapy. This rearrangement joins TRBV29-1 to TRBJ2-3; D is perhaps TRBD2 (6 bases). The sequence was obtained from a human donor with HPV-associated anogenital cancer. CDR3: CSASGTSTWDTQYF. The CDR3 DNA reads as TGCAGCGCCTCCGGGACTTCCACGTGGGATACGCAGTATTTT.